The clone carrying this TCR beta chain was seen a single time. This CDR3 spans 14 amino acids. From germline, CDR1 is SGHAT and CDR2 FQNNGV. The J segment lost 10 bases and the V segment lost 5 bases, leaving 12 bases of the junction unmatched. This sample was taken from a study of blood T cell repertoires in COVID-19. About the study: Samples representing acute and convalescent COVID-19 were sourced from the United States, Italy and Spain.

Original data processing: Estimation of nucleated cell counts relied on the amplification of reference gene primers. Clones were read by immunoSEQ multiplex PCR, and TCRdb kept only the in-frame ones, dropping some. That table is the source of V, J and clone size, and D and trimming were worked out from the DNA. The data contain about 250,000 clones, 70% to 90% of them singletons. This sequence was found in an older woman with active or convalescent COVID-19. Sequenced material: peripheral blood. J is TRBJ1-1 and V is TRBV11-2; 8 bases match TRBD1. The CDR3 region has the DNA TGTGCCAGCAGCGTACGGACAGGGACCCGGGGAGCTTTCTTT. This sequence encodes CASSVRTGTRGAFF.